This T cell receptor beta chain originates from a study of T-cell reconstitution after alpha-beta-depleted transplantation in children. Findings and caveats of the study: Several hundred expanded graft clones reportedly supplied alpha-beta T cells about two months after transplant.

During its preparation, the TCRbeta library received unique molecular identifiers. Each CDR3 protein is one row after TCRdb ran MiXCR on the PCR reads. In the table there are approximately 250,000 distinct CDR3 sequences, about a quarter of which are singletons. The CDR3 runs to 18 residues. Worth noting for this clonotype: Its antigen is not identified.

The V call is TRBV21-1, the J call TRBJ1-3; whether TRBD1, the table's D call, matches the DNA was not checked. TRBV21-1 is shown as a pseudogene. Material: PBMCs, obtained before TCRalphabeta/CD19-depleted stem cell transplant. The sequence was collected from a girl aged 2-15 years with Fanconi anemia, due to receive a stem cell transplant. The CDR3 spells CASSKDGQGTNSGNTIYF. As DNA, the CDR3 is TGTGCCAGCAGCAAAGACGGGCAGGGTACTAACTCTGGAAACACCATATATTTT.